These 17 T cell receptor beta chains came from one sample sequenced in a study of blood T cell repertoires in COVID-19. TCRdb's table, derived via immunoSEQ multiplex PCR, lists solely in-frame clones and lacks some. The data contain approximately 390,000 clones, 80% to 90% of them seen just once; the ten biggest clones take up roughly a tenth. Sequencing was carried out using PBMCs or T cells enriched from blood (not recorded which). These receptors were obtained from a woman between 50 and 59 years old who had recovered from COVID-19.

The V call is TRBV24-1, the J call TRBJ2-5, with 12 nucleotides matching TRBD2. V gave up 4 bases and J gave up 5 bases; unmatched junction bases: 7. The CDR3 totals 16 residues. Germline V lookup: CDR1 KGHDR, CDR2 SFDVKD. This CDR3 reads CATSDPSGGAAETQYF. DNA of the CDR3: TGTGCCACCAGTGACCCTAGCGGGGGGGCCGCGGAGACCCAGTACTTC.

The chain joins TRBV19 to TRBJ2-7; perhaps TRBD1 as D (5 bases). The CDR3 loop spans 15 amino acids. V was trimmed by 4 bases and J by 0 bases, leaving 13 bases between them. The germline gives CDR1 LNHDA, CDR2 SQIVND (reference sequence). This CDR3 is CASSRQLDSSYEQYF. The CDR3 DNA reads as TGTGCCAGTAGTAGACAGCTAGACAGCTCCTACGAGCAGTACTTC.

The V gene is TRBV15, the J gene TRBJ2-4; 11 bases agree with TRBD2. Germline V CDR1 and CDR2: LNHNV, YYDKDF (reference sequence). The V and J ends lost 5 bases and 5 bases, in that order; junction bases with no gene match: 8. The CDR3 is made up of 16 amino acids. CDR3 amino acids: CATSSMGLADQNIQYF. The CDR3, as DNA: TGTGCCACCAGCTCCATGGGACTAGCGGACCAAAACATTCAGTACTTC.

The chain is built from TRBV4-3 and TRBJ2-1; D perhaps matches TRBD1 (5 bases). Looked up from germline, CDR1 is LGHNA and CDR2 is YSLEER. The V end lost 2 bases, the J end lost 10 bases, and 15 bases lay between the germline ends. The CDR3 runs 14 residues. The CDR3 region is CASSQKGPENEQFF. In nucleotides, the CDR3 is TGCGCCAGCAGCCAAAAGGGGCCAGAGAACGAGCAGTTCTTC.

This chain joins TRBV28 and TRBJ1-3; TRBD1 matches at 7 bases. The CDR3 has 15 amino acids. Trimming took 10 bases from V and 0 from J; bases not matched to a gene: 9. Per the germline V gene, CDR1 is MDHEN and CDR2 is SYDVKM. In nucleotides, the CDR3 is TGTGCCACCATGGCCGGGGACAGCTCTGGAAACACCATATATTTT. It specifies CATMAGDSSGNTIYF.

This clone was detected only once. The chain links TRBV3-1 (or the pseudogene TRBV3-2) to TRBJ1-5; D gene unclear. V shed 4 bases and J shed 3 bases, with 10 bases lying between them. The CDR3 has 14 amino acids. Germline lookup yields CDR1 LGHDT and CDR2 YNNKEL (reference sequence). The CDR3 DNA sequence: TGTGCCAGCAGCCCTAGGCCTGACAATCAGCCCCAGCATTTT. This gives the protein CASSPRPDNQPQHF.

The V call is TRBV19, the J call TRBJ1-5; TRBD1 is a possible D gene (5 bases). The ends were cut back, 5 bases at V and 7 bases at J, with 15 bases in the middle. CDR1 and CDR2 from the germline V gene are LNHDA and SQIVND (reference sequence). The length of the CDR3 is 14 residues. The CDR3 sequence is CASSRRGASQPQHF. The CDR3 DNA sequence: TGTGCCAGTAGTCGGAGGGGCGCGTCACAGCCCCAGCATTTT. Full variable domain (remainder filled in from reference TRBV19 and TRBJ1-5): DGGITQSPKYLFRKEGQNVTLSCEQNLNHDAMYWYRQDPGQGLRLIYYSQIVNDFQKGDIAEGYSVSREKKESFPLTVTSAQKNPTAFYLCASSRRGASQPQHFGDGTRLSIL.

The CDR3 DNA reads TGCGCCAGCAGCGACACGACAGGGAATAATTCACCCCTCCACTTT. Its protein product is CASSDTTGNNSPLHF. The rearrangement joins TRBV5-1 to TRBJ1-6, with 7 bases lining up with TRBD1. The CDR3 loop spans 15 amino acids. The trim removed 4 bases at V and 5 bases at J, leaving 6 bases unmatched. The germline V gene encodes CDR1 SGHRS and CDR2 YFSETQ.

The chain links TRBV4-2 to TRBJ2-2; D is uncertain. The CDR3 sequence is 14 residues long. V lost 0 bases to trimming and J lost 7 bases, with 9 bases between them. Germline lookup yields CDR1 LGHNA and CDR2 YNFKEQ. CDR3 nucleotide sequence: TGTGCCAGCAGCCAAGACCCCGCCAGCGGGGAGCTGTTTTTT. It specifies CASSQDPASGELFF.

This clone was seen only once. J is TRBJ2-3 and V is TRBV6-1; 9 nucleotides align to TRBD2. The germline V gene has CDR1 MNHNS and CDR2 SASEGT. This CDR3 has 16 residues. V lost 3 bases to trimming and J lost 4 bases; unmatched junction nucleotides: 8. This CDR3 reads CASSEVSAGGPDTQYF. For the CDR3, the DNA is TGTGCCAGCAGTGAGGTTTCTGCGGGGGGGCCAGATACGCAGTATTTT.

The rearrangement links TRBV19 to TRBJ2-1; TRBD2 matches 12 bases. Trimming took 6 bases from V and 4 from J; bases not matched to a gene: 13. The CDR3 is made up of 18 amino acids. Germline V lookup: CDR1 LNHDA, CDR2 SQIVND (reference sequence). The CDR3, as DNA: TGTGCCAGTAGCCGAACTAGCGGGGGGCTCACCTCGTACAATGAGCAGTTCTTC. Translated, it gives CASSRTSGGLTSYNEQFF. Complete variable domain (other parts from reference TRBV19 and TRBJ2-1): DGGITQSPKYLFRKEGQNVTLSCEQNLNHDAMYWYRQDPGQGLRLIYYSQIVNDFQKGDIAEGYSVSREKKESFPLTVTSAQKNPTAFYLCASSRTSGGLTSYNEQFFGPGTRLTVL.

This chain connects TRBV7-9 to TRBJ1-1; D is possibly TRBD1 (6 bases). The V and J ends lost 4 bases and 3 bases respectively, with 15 bases between them. The CDR3 sequence is 15 residues long. From germline, CDR1 is SEHNR and CDR2 FQNEAQ (reference sequence). The CDR3 DNA reads TGTGCCAGCAGCTACACAGGGAATCTGGACACTGAAGCTTTCTTT. Translated, it gives CASSYTGNLDTEAFF.

The chain carries TRBV19 and TRBJ2-1; weak D call: TRBD1 (5 bases). CDR3 length: 13 residues. The germline V and J ends were trimmed by 5 bases and 13 bases, with 18 bases remaining between them. The germline V gene encodes CDR1 LNHDA and CDR2 SQIVND (reference sequence). CDR3 nucleotides: TGTGCCAGTAGTTCCAGCCGACAGTCAATTCAGTTCTTC. Its translation is CASSSSRQSIQFF. Based on the CDR3 plus reference TRBV19 and TRBJ2-1, the full variable domain is DGGITQSPKYLFRKEGQNVTLSCEQNLNHDAMYWYRQDPGQGLRLIYYSQIVNDFQKGDIAEGYSVSREKKESFPLTVTSAQKNPTAFYLCASSSSRQSIQFFGPGTRLTVL.

V usage is TRBV28 and J usage is TRBJ1-5, with 9 bases fitting TRBD1. Per the germline V gene, CDR1 is MDHEN and CDR2 is SYDVKM. The CDR3 sequence is 15 residues long. The trim removed 6 bases at V and 7 bases at J, leaving 10 bases unmatched. CDR3 region: CASRLRDRERQPQHF. Here the CDR3 DNA reads TGTGCCAGCAGATTGAGGGACAGGGAACGGCAGCCCCAGCATTTT.

The V gene is TRBV6-5, the J gene TRBJ1-1; the D gene is possibly TRBD1 (6 bases). The V gene lost 4 bases and the J gene lost 3 bases, with 9 bases spanning the gap. Germline loops: CDR1 MNHEY, CDR2 SVGAGI. This CDR3 is built from 13 residues. The CDR3 coding sequence is TGTGCCAGCAGTTTCCCAGGGGACACTGAAGCTTTCTTT. It encodes CASSFPGDTEAFF.

The J gene is TRBJ2-1, the V gene TRBV4-3; TRBD1 agrees at 8 bases. The trim removed 0 bases at V and 5 bases at J, leaving 3 bases unmatched. The CDR3 consists of 15 residues. The germline CDR1 and CDR2 sequences are LGHNA and YSLEER. CDR3 DNA sequence: TGCGCCAGCAGCCAAGACCAGGACAGGGACAATGAGCAGTTCTTC. This sequence encodes CASSQDQDRDNEQFF.

V usage is TRBV7-2 and J usage is TRBJ1-4, with a tentative D call TRBD1 (6 bases). Per the germline V gene, CDR1 is SGHTA and CDR2 is FQGNSA. CDR3 length: 13 amino acids. V lost 5 bases, J lost 4 bases, and 8 bases lay in between. The CDR3 loop is CASSRGGNEKLFF. In nucleotides, the CDR3 is TGTGCCAGCAGCAGAGGGGGTAATGAAAAACTGTTTTTT. Full variable domain (outside the CDR3, taken from reference TRBV7-2 and TRBJ1-4): GAGVSQSPSNKVTEKGKDVELRCDPISGHTALYWYRQSLGQGLEFLIYFQGNSAPDKSGLPSDRFSAERTGGSVSTLTIQRTQQEDSAVYLCASSRGGNEKLFFGSGTQLSVL.